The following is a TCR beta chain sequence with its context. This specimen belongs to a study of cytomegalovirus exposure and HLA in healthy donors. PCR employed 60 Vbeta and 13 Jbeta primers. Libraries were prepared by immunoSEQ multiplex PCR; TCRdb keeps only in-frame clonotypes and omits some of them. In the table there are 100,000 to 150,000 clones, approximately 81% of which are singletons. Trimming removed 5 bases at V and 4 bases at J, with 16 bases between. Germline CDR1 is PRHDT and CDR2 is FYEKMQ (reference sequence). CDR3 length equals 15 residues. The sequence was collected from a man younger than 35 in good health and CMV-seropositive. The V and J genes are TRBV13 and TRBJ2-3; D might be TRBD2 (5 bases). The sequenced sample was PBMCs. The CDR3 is CASSERTLVADTQYF. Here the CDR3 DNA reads TGTGCCAGCAGCGAGCGGACCCTCGTGGCAGATACGCAGTATTTT. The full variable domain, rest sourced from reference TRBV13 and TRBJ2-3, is AAGVIQSPRHLIKEKRETATLKCYPIPRHDTVYWYQQGPGQDPQFLISFYEKMQSDKGSIPDRFSAQQFSDYHSELNMSSLELGDSALYFCASSERTLVADTQYFGPGTRLTVL.